This is a list of T cell receptor beta chains from one sample in a study of patients and donors after allogeneic stem cell transplantation. TCRdb itself ran the RT-PCR reads through MiXCR, one entry per CDR3 protein. The table shows more than 150,000 distinct CDR3 sequences, with approximately 41% occurring only once. Sequences were obtained from blood, either unsorted or a sorted T cell fraction (not recorded which). The receptors were gathered from a human donor who was either an allogeneic HSCT recipient or a stem cell or donor lymphocyte infusion donor (not recorded which). It is not recorded whose cells these are; they may come from a transplant donor. CDR3s include the opening cysteine and the closing phenylalanine or tryptophan. A D gene is named only where the DNA matches it firmly. Clone size is stated in some rows and not others, as once, few, many or a class when expanded.

abundance	v_gene	j_gene	d_gene	CDR3nt	CDR3aa
.	TRBV3-1	TRBJ1-4	.	TGTGCCAGCAGCCAAGTATTTATGGGGACTAATGAAAAACTGTTTTTT	CASSQVFMGTNEKLFF
once	TRBV21-1	TRBJ2-3	.	TGTGCCAGCAGCAAACTCCCCTGGCCGTCCACAGATACGCAGTATTTT	CASSKLPWPSTDTQYF
.	TRBV5-1	TRBJ2-7	.	TGCGCCAGCAGCTTCGGACCTTTGTACGAGCAGTACTTC	CASSFGPLYEQYF
few	TRBV2	TRBJ2-2	.	TGTGCCAGCACCAGCCGGGGGCAGAACACCGGGGAGCTGTTTTTT	CASTSRGQNTGELFF
.	TRBV7-9	TRBJ1-1	.	TGTGCCAGCAGCTTAGAGTCAGATCCTGAAGCTTTCTTT	CASSLESDPEAFF
.	TRBV4-2	TRBJ2-2	.	TGTGCCAGCAGCCAAATACAGCCCGGGGAGCTGTTTTTT	CASSQIQPGELFF
few	TRBV6-6	TRBJ1-2	TRBD1	TGTGCCAGCAGTGGACAGGGACAGGGCTTTAACTATGGCTACACCTTC	CASSGQGQGFNYGYTF
.	TRBV4-1	TRBJ2-1	TRBD2	TGCGCCAGCAGCCAAGGGACTAGCGGGAGATTGTCCATATACAATGAGCAGTTCTTC	CASSQGTSGRLSIYNEQFF
once	TRBV9	TRBJ1-2	.	TGTGCCAGCAGCCAGGCCCCTGGGACAAGCGGGGGCTACACCTTC	CASSQAPGTSGGYTF
few	TRBV28	TRBJ1-2	TRBD1	TGTGCCAGCAGTTTCCAGGGGGAGGATCATGGCTACACCTTC	CASSFQGEDHGYTF
.	TRBV12-3/TRBV12-4	TRBJ2-2	TRBD2	TGTGCCAGCAGTTTAAGTGTCCGCGGGAGAAGTACCGGGGAGCTGTTTTTT	CASSLSVRGRSTGELFF
.	TRBV3-1	TRBJ1-1	TRBD1	TGTGCCAGCAGCCCATCCAGGGGGCCCATGAACACTGAAGCTTTCTTT	CASSPSRGPMNTEAFF
once	TRBV5-1	TRBJ2-5	.	TGCGCCAGCAGATCAAAACCGGGGACTCAAGAGACCCAGTACTTC	CASRSKPGTQETQYF
.	TRBV7-8	TRBJ2-2	TRBD2	TGTGCCAGCAGCTTTCGGTCTGCGGGACTAGCGGGAGCAGACACCGGGGAGCTGTTTTTT	CASSFRSAGLAGADTGELFF
.	TRBV20-1	TRBJ1-1	.	TGCAGTGCTAGACCGGGGGGGGACACTGAAGCTTTCTTT	CSARPGGDTEAFF